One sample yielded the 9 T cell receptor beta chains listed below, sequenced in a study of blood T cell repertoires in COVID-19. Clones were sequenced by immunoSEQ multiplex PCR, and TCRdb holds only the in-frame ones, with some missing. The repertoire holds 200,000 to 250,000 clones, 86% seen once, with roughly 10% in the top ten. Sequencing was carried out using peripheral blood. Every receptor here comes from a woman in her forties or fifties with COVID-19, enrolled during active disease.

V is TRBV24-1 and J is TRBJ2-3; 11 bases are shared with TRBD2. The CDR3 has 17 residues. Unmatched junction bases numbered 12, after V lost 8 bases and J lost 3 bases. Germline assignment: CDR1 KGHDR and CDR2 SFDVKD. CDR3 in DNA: TGTGCCACCACGACCTGTAGCGGGGGGGCCCCGACAGATACGCAGTATTTT. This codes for CATTTCSGGAPTDTQYF.

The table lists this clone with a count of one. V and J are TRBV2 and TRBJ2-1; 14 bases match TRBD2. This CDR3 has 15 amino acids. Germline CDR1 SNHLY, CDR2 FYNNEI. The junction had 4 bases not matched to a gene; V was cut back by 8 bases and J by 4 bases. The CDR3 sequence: CASSRTSGGYNEQFF. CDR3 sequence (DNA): TGTGCCAGCTCCCGGACTAGCGGGGGGTACAATGAGCAGTTCTTC.

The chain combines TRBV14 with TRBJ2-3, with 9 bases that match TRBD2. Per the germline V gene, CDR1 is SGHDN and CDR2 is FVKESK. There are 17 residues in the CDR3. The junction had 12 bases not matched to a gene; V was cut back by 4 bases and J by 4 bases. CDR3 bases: TGTGCCAGCAGCCGCTCGGCGGGGGGGCTCAGGGCAGATACGCAGTATTTT. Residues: CASSRSAGGLRADTQYF.

CDR3 in amino acids: CASSFLQGAGTYEQYF. DNA for the CDR3: TGTGCCAGCAGCTTCCTTCAGGGAGCGGGGACCTACGAGCAGTACTTC. This chain joins TRBV11-3 and TRBJ2-7, with TRBD2 identical over 7 bases. V gave up 3 bases and J gave up 2 bases; unmatched junction bases: 10. The CDR3 length is 16 residues. The germline V gene has CDR1 SGHNT and CDR2 YENEEA.

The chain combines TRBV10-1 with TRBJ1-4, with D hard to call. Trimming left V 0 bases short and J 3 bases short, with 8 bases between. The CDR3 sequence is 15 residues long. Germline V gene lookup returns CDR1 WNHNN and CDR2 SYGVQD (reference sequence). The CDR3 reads CASSESGASNEKLFF. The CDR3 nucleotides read TGCGCCAGCAGTGAGTCCGGAGCCTCTAATGAAAAACTGTTTTTT.

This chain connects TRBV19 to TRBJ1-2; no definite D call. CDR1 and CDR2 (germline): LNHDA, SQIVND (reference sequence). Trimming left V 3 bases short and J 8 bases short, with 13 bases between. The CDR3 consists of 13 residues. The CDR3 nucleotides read TGTGCCAGTAGTATTGTTACAGTAGGAGGCTACACCTTC. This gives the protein CASSIVTVGGYTF.

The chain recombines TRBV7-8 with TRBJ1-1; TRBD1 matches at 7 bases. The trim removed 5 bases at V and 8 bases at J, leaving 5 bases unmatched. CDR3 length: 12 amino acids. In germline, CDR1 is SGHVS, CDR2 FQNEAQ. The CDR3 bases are TGTGCCAGCAGCAGGTGGGACAGCGAAGCTTTCTTT. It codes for CASSRWDSEAFF.

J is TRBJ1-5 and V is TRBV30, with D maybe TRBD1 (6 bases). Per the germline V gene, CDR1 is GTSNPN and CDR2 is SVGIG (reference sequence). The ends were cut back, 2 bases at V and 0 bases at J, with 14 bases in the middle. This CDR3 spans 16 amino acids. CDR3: CAWSLNGQYSNQPQHF. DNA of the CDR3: TGTGCCTGGAGTCTAAACGGACAGTATAGCAATCAGCCCCAGCATTTT.

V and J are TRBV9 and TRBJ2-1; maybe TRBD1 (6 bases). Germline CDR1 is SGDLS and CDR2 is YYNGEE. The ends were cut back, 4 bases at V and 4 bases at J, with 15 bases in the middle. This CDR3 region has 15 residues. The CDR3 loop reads CASSPSRDRYNEQFF. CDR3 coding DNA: TGTGCCAGCAGCCCTAGCCGAGACAGGTACAATGAGCAGTTCTTC.